Sequencing of this T cell receptor (beta chain) was carried out in a study of cytotoxic CD8 clonotypes in ibrutinib-treated CLL. Study at large: Enrolment comprised over ten relapsed/refractory and 15 treatment-naive patients; under 18 were IGHV unmutated. Among responders, around 25 were partial and 2 complete; after median roughly 68 months, approximately 15 stayed remitted and 12 progressed.

Overall study results and limits: Baseline clonality, higher than in age-matched healthy donors, tracked circulating CD8+ T-cell counts. Public clonotypes proved infrequent, and on treatment they shrank or remained steady.

Trimming took off 1 base at V and 2 bases at J, with 3 bases between the two ends. Germline loops: CDR1 SGHDN, CDR2 FVKESK. The CDR3 spans 13 residues. TCRdb's copy holds only in-frame clones and misses some; the assay was immunoSEQ multiplex PCR. Among approximately 47,000 clones listed, over 60% were seen once. This clone was counted many times. Its antigen is still unknown. Sequencing used PBMCs, obtained after 24 months of ibrutinib treatment. The source of this sequence is a human donor with chronic lymphocytic leukemia. This chain connects TRBV14 to TRBJ1-3; D unclear. For the CDR3, the DNA is TGTGCCAGCAGCCAAGGTCCTGGAAACACCATATATTTT. Protein: CASSQGPGNTIYF.